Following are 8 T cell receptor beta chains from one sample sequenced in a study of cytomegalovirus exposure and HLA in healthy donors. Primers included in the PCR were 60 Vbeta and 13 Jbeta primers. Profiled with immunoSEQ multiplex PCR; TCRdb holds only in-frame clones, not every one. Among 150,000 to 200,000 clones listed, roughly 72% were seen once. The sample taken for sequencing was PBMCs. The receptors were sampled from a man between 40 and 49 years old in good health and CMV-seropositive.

In DNA, the CDR3 is TGCGCCAGCCGAATTCAACTGGACCAAGAGACCCAGTACTTC. Its translation is CASRIQLDQETQYF. The chain couples TRBV4-3 to TRBJ2-5; D ambiguous. V lost 8 bases to trimming and J lost 0 bases, with 13 bases between them. The V gene's germline CDR1 is LGHNA and CDR2 YSLEER. The CDR3 consists of 14 residues.

CDR3: CASSRDEGADTQYF. The CDR3 DNA is TGCGCCAGCAGCCGCGATGAGGGCGCAGATACGCAGTATTTT. V is TRBV5-1 and J is TRBJ2-3; D perhaps matches TRBD2 (5 bases). Looked up from germline, CDR1 is SGHRS and CDR2 is YFSETQ. The V gene lost 4 bases and the J gene lost 4 bases, with 13 bases spanning the gap. The CDR3 contains 14 residues.

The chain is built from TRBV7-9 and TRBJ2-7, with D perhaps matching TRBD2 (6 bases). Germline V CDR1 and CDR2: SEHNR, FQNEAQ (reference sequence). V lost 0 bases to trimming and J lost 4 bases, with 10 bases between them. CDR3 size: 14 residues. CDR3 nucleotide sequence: TGTGCCAGCAGCTTAGCAGGGCGGGATTACGAGCAGTACTTC. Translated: CASSLAGRDYEQYF.

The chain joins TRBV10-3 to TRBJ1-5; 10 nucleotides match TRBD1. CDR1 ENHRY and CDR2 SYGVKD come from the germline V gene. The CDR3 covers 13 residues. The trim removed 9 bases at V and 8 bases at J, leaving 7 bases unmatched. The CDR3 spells CAISGTGDEPQHF. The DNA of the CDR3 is TGTGCCATTTCCGGGACAGGGGATGAGCCCCAGCATTTT.

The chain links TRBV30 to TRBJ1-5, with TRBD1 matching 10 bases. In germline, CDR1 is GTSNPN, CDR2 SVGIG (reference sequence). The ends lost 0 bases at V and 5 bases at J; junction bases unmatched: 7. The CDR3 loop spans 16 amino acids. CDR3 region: CAWSVQGDRGHQPQHF. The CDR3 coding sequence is TGTGCCTGGAGTGTACAGGGTGACAGGGGGCATCAGCCCCAGCATTTT. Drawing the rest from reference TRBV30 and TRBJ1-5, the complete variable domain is SQTIHQWPATLVQPVGSPLSLECTVEGTSNPNLYWYRQAAGRGLQLLFYSVGIGQISSEVPQNLSASRPQDRQFILSSKKLLLSDSGFYLCAWSVQGDRGHQPQHFGDGTRLSIL.

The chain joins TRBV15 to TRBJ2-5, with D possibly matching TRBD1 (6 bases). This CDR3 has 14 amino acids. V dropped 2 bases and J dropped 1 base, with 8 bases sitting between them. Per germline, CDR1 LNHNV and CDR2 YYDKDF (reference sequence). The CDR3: CATSRRQVQETQYF. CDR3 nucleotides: TGTGCCACCAGCAGACGACAGGTCCAAGAGACCCAGTACTTC.

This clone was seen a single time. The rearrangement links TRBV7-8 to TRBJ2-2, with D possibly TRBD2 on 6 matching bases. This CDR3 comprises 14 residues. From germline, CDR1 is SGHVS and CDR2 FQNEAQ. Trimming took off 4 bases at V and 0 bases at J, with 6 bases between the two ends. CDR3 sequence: CASSWGANTGELFF. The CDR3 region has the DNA TGTGCCAGCAGCTGGGGGGCGAACACCGGGGAGCTGTTTTTT.

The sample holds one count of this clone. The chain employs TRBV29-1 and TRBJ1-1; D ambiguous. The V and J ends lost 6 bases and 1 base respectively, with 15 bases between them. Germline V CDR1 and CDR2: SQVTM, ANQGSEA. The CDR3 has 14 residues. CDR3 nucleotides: TGCAGCGTCTTGGACGGAGGGCAGAACACTGAAGCTTTCTTT. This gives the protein CSVLDGGQNTEAFF. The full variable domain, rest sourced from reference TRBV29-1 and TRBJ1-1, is SAVISQKPSRDICQRGTSLTIQCQVDSQVTMMFWYRQQPGQSLTLIATANQGSEATYESGFVIDKFPISRPNLTFSTLTVSNMSPEDSSIYLCSVLDGGQNTEAFFGQGTRLTVV.